This TCR beta chain derives from a study of post-analysis software for immune sequencing data. Study outcomes and limitations: People with multiple sclerosis had a significantly lower normalized Chao1 diversity than controls did. In patients, TRBV5-6, TRBV5-1 and TRBV20-1 belonged to four or five TRBV segments found more frequently than in controls.

This CDR3 region has 11 residues. From germline, CDR1 is SEHNR and CDR2 FQNEAQ (reference sequence). The ends were cut back, 5 bases at V and 11 bases at J, with 12 bases in the middle. Unique molecular identifiers were built into the TCR beta cDNA libraries. TCRdb processed the PCR reads anew with MiXCR; each CDR3 protein has one entry. The sample lists 750,000 to 950,000 distinct CDR3 sequences; 35% to 55% were seen once. In the case of this clonotype: Its antigen is currently unknown.

What was sequenced was blood. The chain links TRBV7-9 to TRBJ1-1, with D uncertain. The receptor was derived from a girl under 18 with multiple sclerosis. The CDR3 is CASSDPRRAFF. CDR3 sequence (DNA): TGTGCCAGCAGCGATCCCCGGCGGGCTTTCTTT.